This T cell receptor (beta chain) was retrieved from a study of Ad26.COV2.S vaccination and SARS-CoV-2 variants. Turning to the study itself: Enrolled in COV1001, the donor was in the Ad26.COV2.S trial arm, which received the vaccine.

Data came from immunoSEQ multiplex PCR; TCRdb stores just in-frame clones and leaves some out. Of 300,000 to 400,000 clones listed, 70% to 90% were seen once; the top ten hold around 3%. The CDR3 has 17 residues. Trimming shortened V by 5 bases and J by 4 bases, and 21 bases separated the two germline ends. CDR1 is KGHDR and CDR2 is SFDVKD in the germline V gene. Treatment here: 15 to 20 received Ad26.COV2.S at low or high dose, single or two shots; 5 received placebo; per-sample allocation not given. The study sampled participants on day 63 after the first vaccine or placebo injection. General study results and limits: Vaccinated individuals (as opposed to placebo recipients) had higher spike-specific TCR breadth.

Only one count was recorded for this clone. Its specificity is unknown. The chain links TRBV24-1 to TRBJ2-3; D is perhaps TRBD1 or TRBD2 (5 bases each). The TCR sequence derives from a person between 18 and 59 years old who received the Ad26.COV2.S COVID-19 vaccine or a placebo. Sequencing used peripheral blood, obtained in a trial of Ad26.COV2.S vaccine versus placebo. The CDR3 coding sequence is TGTGCCACCAGTGCTCCCCCCGGGACCTCTCTCGCAGATACGCAGTATTTT. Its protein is CATSAPPGTSLADTQYF.